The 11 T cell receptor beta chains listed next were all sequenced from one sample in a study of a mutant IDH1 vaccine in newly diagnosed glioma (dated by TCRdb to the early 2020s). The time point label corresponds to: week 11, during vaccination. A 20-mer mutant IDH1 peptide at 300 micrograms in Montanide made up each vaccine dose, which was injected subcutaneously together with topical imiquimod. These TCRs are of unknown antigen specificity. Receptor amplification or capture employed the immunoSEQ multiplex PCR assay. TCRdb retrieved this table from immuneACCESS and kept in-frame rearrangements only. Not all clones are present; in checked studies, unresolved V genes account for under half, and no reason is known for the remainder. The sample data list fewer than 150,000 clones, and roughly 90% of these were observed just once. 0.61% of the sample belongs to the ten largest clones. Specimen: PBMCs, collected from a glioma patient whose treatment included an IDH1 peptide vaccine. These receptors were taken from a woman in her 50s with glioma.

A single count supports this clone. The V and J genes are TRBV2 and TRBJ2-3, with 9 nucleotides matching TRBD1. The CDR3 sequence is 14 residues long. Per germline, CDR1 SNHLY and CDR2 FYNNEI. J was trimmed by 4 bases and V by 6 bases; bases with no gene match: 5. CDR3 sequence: CASRATGGADTQYF. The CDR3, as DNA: TGTGCCAGCAGAGCTACAGGGGGCGCAGATACGCAGTATTTT.

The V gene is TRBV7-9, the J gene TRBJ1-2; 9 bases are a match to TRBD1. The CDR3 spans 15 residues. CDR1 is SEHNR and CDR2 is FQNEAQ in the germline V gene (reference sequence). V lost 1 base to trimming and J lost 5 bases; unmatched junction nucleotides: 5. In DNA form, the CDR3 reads TGTGCCAGCAGCTTAGGACAGGGGGGTTCGTATGGCTACACCTTC. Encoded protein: CASSLGQGGSYGYTF. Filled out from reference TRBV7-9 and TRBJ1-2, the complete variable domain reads DTGVSQNPRHKITKRGQNVTFRCDPISEHNRLYWYRQTLGQGPEFLTYFQNEAQLEKSRLLSDRFSAERPKGSFSTLEIQRTEQGDSAMYLCASSLGQGGSYGYTFGSGTRLTVV.

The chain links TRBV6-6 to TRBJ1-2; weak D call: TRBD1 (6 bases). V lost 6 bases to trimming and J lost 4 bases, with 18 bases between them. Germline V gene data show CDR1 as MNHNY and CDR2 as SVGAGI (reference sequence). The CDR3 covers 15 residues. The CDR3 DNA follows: TGTGCCAGCAGGCCAGTTACAGGGACGGGCTATGGCTACACCTTC. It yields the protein CASRPVTGTGYGYTF.

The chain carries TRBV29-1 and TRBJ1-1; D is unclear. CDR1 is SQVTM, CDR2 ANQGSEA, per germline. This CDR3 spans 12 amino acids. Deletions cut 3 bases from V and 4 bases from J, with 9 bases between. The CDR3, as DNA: TGCAGCGTTGAGGACTCGGGCACTGAAGCTTTCTTT. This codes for CSVEDSGTEAFF. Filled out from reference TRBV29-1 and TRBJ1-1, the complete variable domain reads SAVISQKPSRDICQRGTSLTIQCQVDSQVTMMFWYRQQPGQSLTLIATANQGSEATYESGFVIDKFPISRPNLTFSTLTVSNMSPEDSSIYLCSVEDSGTEAFFGQGTRLTVV.

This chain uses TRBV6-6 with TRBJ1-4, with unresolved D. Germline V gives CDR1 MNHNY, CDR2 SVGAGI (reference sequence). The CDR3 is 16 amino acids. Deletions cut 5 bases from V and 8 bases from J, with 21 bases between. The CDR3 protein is CASSHHTGLAEEKLFF. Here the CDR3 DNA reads TGTGCCAGCAGTCACCATACGGGGTTGGCAGAGGAAAAACTGTTTTTT.

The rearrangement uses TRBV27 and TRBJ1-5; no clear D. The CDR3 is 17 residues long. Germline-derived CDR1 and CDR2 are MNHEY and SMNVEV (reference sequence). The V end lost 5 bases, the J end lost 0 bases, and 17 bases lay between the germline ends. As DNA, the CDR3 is TGTGCCAGCAGTCCCTCCTCCTTCCGCTATAGCAATCAGCCCCAGCATTTT. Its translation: CASSPSSFRYSNQPQHF.

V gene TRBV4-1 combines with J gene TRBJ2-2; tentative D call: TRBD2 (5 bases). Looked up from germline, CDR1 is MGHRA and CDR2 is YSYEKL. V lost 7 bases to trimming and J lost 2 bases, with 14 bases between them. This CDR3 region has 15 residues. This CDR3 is CASNRTEANTGELFF. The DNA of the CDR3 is TGCGCCAGCAACCGCACGGAGGCCAACACCGGGGAGCTGTTTTTT.

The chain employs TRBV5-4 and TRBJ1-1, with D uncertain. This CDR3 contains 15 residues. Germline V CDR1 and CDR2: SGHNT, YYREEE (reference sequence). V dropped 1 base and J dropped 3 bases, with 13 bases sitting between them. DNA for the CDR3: TGTGCCAGCAGCTTGAGCCTTAATACGGACACTGAAGCTTTCTTT. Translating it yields CASSLSLNTDTEAFF. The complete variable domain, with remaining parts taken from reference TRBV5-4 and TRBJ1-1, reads ETGVTQSPTHLIKTRGQQVTLRCSSQSGHNTVSWYQQALGQGPQFIFQYYREEENGRGNFPPRFSGLQFPNYSSELNVNALELDDSALYLCASSLSLNTDTEAFFGQGTRLTVV.

The CDR3 loop reads CASSIGAGGDQPQHF. DNA of the CDR3: TGTGCCAGCAGCATAGGGGCAGGGGGGGATCAGCCCCAGCATTTT. The chain is built from TRBV9 and TRBJ1-5; 7 nucleotides match TRBD1. CDR1 is SGDLS, CDR2 YYNGEE, per germline. The CDR3 is 15 amino acids. The junction had 9 bases not matched to a gene; V was cut back by 4 bases and J by 5 bases.

The CDR3 protein is CASSFTGLLTDTQYF. The CDR3 coding sequence is TGTGCCAGCAGTTTCACGGGACTCCTCACAGATACGCAGTATTTT. The chain employs TRBV6-5 and TRBJ2-3; D is possibly TRBD2 (6 bases). The CDR3 spans 15 residues. V lost 4 bases and J 2 bases, leaving 13 bases between the germline ends. The germline V gene encodes CDR1 MNHEY and CDR2 SVGAGI.

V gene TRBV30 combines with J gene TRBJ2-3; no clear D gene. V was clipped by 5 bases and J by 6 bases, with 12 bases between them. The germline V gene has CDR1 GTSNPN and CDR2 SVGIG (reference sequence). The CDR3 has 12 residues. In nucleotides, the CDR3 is TGTGCCTGGGGAAGGACCCCGGATACGCAGTATTTT. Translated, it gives CAWGRTPDTQYF.